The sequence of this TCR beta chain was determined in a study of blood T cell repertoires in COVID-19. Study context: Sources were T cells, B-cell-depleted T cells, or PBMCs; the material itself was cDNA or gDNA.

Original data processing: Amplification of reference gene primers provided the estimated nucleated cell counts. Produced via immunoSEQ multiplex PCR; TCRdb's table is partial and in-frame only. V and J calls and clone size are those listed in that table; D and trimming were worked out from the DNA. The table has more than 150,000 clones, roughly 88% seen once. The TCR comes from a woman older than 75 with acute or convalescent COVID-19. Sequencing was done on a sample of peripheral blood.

DNA of the CDR3: TGTGCCAGCAGTGAGAACCAGCGGGAGTACAATGAGCAGTTCTTC. As protein: CASSENQREYNEQFF. The genes are TRBV6-4 and TRBJ2-1, with 8 bases that match TRBD2. Germline V CDR1 and CDR2: MRHNA, SNTAGT. V trimming: 3 bases; J trimming: 4 bases; junction bases outside the gene matches: 5. There are 15 residues in the CDR3.